This T cell receptor beta chain was observed in a study of T cell changes during pregnancy in multiple sclerosis (dated by TCRdb to about 2019). Study-level background: Changes in the T cell repertoire over the course of pregnancy were examined in this study in women with multiple sclerosis.

Relative to germline, V is 2 bases shorter and J is 4 bases shorter, with 12 bases between their ends. Reading the germline V gene gives CDR1 SGDLS and CDR2 YYNGEE. The CDR3 holds 14 amino acids from the cysteine to the phenylalanine. This entry keeps only the CDR3 DNA: 42 bases, framed from base 1. Library creation used the immunoSEQ multiplex PCR assay. The source is immuneACCESS, and TCRdb retained only in-frame sequences with V and J called. Part of the clones is not carried over; for the studies checked, unresolved V genes explain less than half of this, and the remainder is unexplained. This sample lists around 45,000 clones; about 91% were detected once. Under 0.5% of the sample is taken by the ten largest. As to this clone: What this receptor recognizes is not known. Qualities for individual bases were not recorded, and no much larger clone is one base off.

The V and J genes are TRBV9 and TRBJ1-2; perhaps TRBD1 is the D gene, with 5 bases matching. The receptor was isolated from a female donor in good health, enrolled as a control in a pregnancy study. The source material was CD4+ T cells from peripheral blood mononuclear cells, sampled in the second trimester of pregnancy. CDR3 sequence: CASSVQTGPYGYTF. The bases read TGTGCCAGCAGCGTTCAAACAGGTCCCTATGGCTACACCTTC.